The rows below give T cell receptor beta chains drawn from one sample of a study of T cells in Graves' hyperthyroidism and ophthalmopathy. TCRdb itself ran the multiplex PCR reads through MiXCR, one entry per CDR3 protein. The sample lists approximately 400,000 distinct CDR3 sequences, less than 20% seen once, with about a quarter in the top ten. Sequenced sample: blood. The receptors stem from a woman aged 18-29 years with Graves' hyperthyroidism that later progressed to Graves' ophthalmopathy. The CDR3 runs from the conserved cysteine through the conserved F or W. Each record gives: D gene, clone size, V gene, J gene, CDR3 DNA, CDR3 protein. The D gene is left open where the match is weak. Expanded clones get a size class; other rows say once, few or many, or leave the size out.

>NA|few|TRBV7-2|TRBJ2-5
TGTGCCAGCAGTGATAAGAGGGGAGGAGAGACCCAGTACTTC
CASSDKRGGETQYF
>NA|NA|TRBV7-9|TRBJ2-7
TGTGCCAGCAGCTTAAGGGAGGCCTACAATGAGCAGTACTTC
CASSLREAYNEQYF
>NA|few|TRBV6-1|TRBJ2-1
TGTGCCAGCAGTTGGGCTAGCGAGAGCCATGAGCAGTTCTTC
CASSWASESHEQFF
>NA|NA|TRBV28|TRBJ2-4
TGTGCCAGCAGTTCCATAGACATTCAGTACTTC
CASSSIDIQYF
>NA|NA|TRBV6-6|TRBJ2-3
TGTGCCAGCAGTTACCGTCAGGGAATCGCAGATACGCAGTATTTT
CASSYRQGIADTQYF
>NA|NA|TRBV6-4|TRBJ2-3
TGTGCCAGCAGTGCCTCGGGAGCGGCTAGCACAGATACGCAGTATTTT
CASSASGAASTDTQYF
>NA|many|TRBV6-5|TRBJ1-5
TGTGCCAGCAGTTACTCGATATCAAATCAGCCCCAGCATTTT
CASSYSISNQPQHF
>TRBD2|many|TRBV28|TRBJ2-1
TGTGCCAGCAGCCCACGGACGGGAGGGTACAATGAGCAGTTCTTC
CASSPRTGGYNEQFF
>TRBD2|many|TRBV7-9|TRBJ2-1
TGTGCCAGCAGCTTAACGAGACTAGCGGGAGGTCTCGACCCCAATGAGCAGTTCTTC
CASSLTRLAGGLDPNEQFF
>NA|many|TRBV30|TRBJ1-6
TGTGCCTGGACGGGACCGAACTCCTATAATTCACCCCTCCACTTT
CAWTGPNSYNSPLHF
>NA|few|TRBV20-1|TRBJ1-5
TGCAGTGCCCGGGTTCCGGGGAGCAATCAGCCCCAGCATTTT
CSARVPGSNQPQHF
>TRBD2|many|TRBV2|TRBJ2-5
TGTGCCAGCAGTGAAAGGATACGGGAGGGCCGATACGAGACCCAGTACTTC
CASSERIREGRYETQYF
>NA|NA|TRBV30|TRBJ2-7
TGTGCCTGGAGTTTGGACGCCTCCTACGAGCAGTACTTC
CAWSLDASYEQYF
>TRBD2|many|TRBV6-1|TRBJ2-1
TGTGCCAGCAGTGAAAGGGCTAGCGGGAGCAATGAGCAGTTCTTC
CASSERASGSNEQFF
>TRBD1|NA|TRBV6-1|TRBJ1-1
TGTGCCAGCAGTGAAGTGGGGACAGCCAACACTAAAGCTTTCTTT
CASSEVGTANTKAFF
>NA|many|TRBV18|TRBJ2-7
TGTGCCAGCTCTCGTGAGGTAACCTACGAGCAGTACTTC
CASSREVTYEQYF
>TRBD2|NA|TRBV2|TRBJ2-3
TGTGCCAGTCTGCCGGGACTAGCGGGAGAGCAGTATTTT
CASLPGLAGEQYF
>NA|many|TRBV7-3|TRBJ2-7
TGTGCCAGCAGCTTAACCTCGGATTCCGAGCAGTACTTC
CASSLTSDSEQYF
>TRBD1|many|TRBV28|TRBJ2-5
TGTGCCAGCAGTTACCGGGACAGGGGATGGAAGACCCAGTACTTC
CASSYRDRGWKTQYF
>NA|NA|TRBV10-1|TRBJ2-7
TGCGCCAGCAGTGAGAGGACTAACCCCTACGAGCAGTACTTC
CASSERTNPYEQYF
>NA|many|TRBV30|TRBJ1-2
TGTGCCTGGAGTACCCGCAGGGCCGCCATATCGTCTATAAGCTATGGCTACACCTTC
CAWSTRRAAISSISYGYTF
>NA|many|TRBV15|TRBJ2-1
TGTGCCACCAGCAGAGCTTTTTTAGCACCCCAAAGACTACAGTTCTTC
CATSRAFLAPQRLQFF
>NA|NA|TRBV25-1|TRBJ2-3
TGTGCCAGCAGTACCCCGTTCGGGGGCGAATCAGATACGCAGTATTTT
CASSTPFGGESDTQYF
>TRBD2|many|TRBV7-9|TRBJ2-7
TGTGCCAGCAGCACCGGGACTAGCTTCGAGCAGTACTTC
CASSTGTSFEQYF
>NA|few|TRBV4-2|TRBJ1-1
TGTGCCAGCAGCCAAGATCGGCCAGGGTCTGAAGCTTTCTTT
CASSQDRPGSEAFF
>NA|NA|TRBV28|TRBJ1-6
TGTGCCAGCAGTTTTCCTGTATATAATTCACCCCTCCACTTT
CASSFPVYNSPLHF
>NA|many|TRBV2|TRBJ2-6
TGTGCCAGCAATTGGGGCTCTGGGGCCAACGTCCTGACTTTC
CASNWGSGANVLTF
>NA|few|TRBV6-2/TRBV6-3|TRBJ1-4
TGTGCCAGCAGAGGTCCGGGCGACAGACTTCTGTTTTTT
CASRGPGDRLLFF
>NA|many|TRBV6-1|TRBJ1-4
TGTGCCAGCAGTGAAACAGCAACTAATGAAAAACTGTTTTTT
CASSETATNEKLFF
>NA|few|TRBV28|TRBJ2-7
TGTGCCAGCAGTTTAGAGAGGAGATACGAGCAGTACTTC
CASSLERRYEQYF
>TRBD1|few|TRBV10-3|TRBJ2-7
TGTGCCATCAGTGTGGACATAGGGACAGACGAGCAGTACTTC
CAISVDIGTDEQYF